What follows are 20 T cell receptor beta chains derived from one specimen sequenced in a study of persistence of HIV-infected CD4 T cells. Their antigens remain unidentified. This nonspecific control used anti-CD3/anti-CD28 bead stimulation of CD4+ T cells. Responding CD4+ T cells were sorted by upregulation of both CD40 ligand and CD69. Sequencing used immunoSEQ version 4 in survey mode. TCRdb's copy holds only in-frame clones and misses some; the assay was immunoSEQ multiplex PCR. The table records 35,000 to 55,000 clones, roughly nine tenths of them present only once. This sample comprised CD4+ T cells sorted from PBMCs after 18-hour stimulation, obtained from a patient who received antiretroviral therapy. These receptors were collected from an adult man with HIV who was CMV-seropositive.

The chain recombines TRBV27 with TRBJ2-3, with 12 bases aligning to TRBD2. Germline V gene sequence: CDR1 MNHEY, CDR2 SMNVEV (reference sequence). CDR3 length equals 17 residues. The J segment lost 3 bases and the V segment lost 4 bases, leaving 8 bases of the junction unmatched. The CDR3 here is CASSSSSGGAVTDTQYF. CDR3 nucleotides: TGTGCCAGCAGTTCTTCTAGCGGGGGGGCCGTTACAGATACGCAGTATTTT.

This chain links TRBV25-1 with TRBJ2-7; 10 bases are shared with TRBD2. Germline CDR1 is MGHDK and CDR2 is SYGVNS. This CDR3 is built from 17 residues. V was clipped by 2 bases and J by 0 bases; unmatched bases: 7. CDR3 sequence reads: CASSEASGGRSSYEQYF. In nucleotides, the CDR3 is TGTGCCAGCAGTGAAGCTAGCGGGGGACGAAGCTCCTACGAGCAGTACTTC.

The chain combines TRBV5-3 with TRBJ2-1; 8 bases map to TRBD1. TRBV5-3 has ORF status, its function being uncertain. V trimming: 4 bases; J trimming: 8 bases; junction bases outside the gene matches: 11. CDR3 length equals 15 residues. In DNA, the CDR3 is TGTGCCAGAAGCCGGACAGGGTGGTTTATTGATGAGCAGTTCTTC. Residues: CARSRTGWFIDEQFF.

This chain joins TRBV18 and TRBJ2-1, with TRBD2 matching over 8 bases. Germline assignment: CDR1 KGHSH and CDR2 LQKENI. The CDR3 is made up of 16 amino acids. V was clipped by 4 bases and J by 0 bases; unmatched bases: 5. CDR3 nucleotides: TGTGCCAGCTCACTTGTAGCGGGGTTCTCCTACAATGAGCAGTTCTTC. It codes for CASSLVAGFSYNEQFF.

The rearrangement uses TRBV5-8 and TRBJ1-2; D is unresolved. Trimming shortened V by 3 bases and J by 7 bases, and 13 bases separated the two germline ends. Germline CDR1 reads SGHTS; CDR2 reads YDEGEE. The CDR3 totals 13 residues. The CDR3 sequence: CASSSGQLGGYTF. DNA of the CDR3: TGTGCCAGCAGCTCCGGGCAGCTGGGTGGCTACACCTTC.

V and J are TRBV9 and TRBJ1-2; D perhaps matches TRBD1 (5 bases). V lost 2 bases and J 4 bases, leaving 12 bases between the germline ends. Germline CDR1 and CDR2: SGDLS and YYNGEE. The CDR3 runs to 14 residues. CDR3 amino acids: CASSVLGQGYGYTF. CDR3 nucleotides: TGTGCCAGCAGCGTCCTGGGGCAGGGCTATGGCTACACCTTC.

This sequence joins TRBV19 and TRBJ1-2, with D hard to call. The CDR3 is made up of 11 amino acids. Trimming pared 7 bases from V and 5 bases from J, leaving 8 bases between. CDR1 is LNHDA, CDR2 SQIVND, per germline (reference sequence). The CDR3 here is CASNSQYGYTF. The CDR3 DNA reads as TGTGCCAGTAACTCACAGTATGGCTACACCTTC. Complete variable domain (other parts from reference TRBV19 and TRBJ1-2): DGGITQSPKYLFRKEGQNVTLSCEQNLNHDAMYWYRQDPGQGLRLIYYSQIVNDFQKGDIAEGYSVSREKKESFPLTVTSAQKNPTAFYLCASNSQYGYTFGSGTRLTVV.

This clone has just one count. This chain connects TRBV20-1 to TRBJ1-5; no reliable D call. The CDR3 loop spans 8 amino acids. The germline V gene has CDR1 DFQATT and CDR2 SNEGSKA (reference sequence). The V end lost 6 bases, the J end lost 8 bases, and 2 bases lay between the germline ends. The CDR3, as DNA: TGCAGTGCAAAGCCCCAGCATTTT. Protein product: CSAKPQHF.

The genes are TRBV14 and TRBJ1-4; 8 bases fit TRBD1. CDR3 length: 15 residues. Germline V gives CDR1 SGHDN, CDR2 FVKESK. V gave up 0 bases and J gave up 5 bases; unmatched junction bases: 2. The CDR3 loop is CASSQEQGGNEKLFF. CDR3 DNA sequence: TGTGCCAGCAGCCAAGAACAGGGGGGGAATGAAAAACTGTTTTTT.

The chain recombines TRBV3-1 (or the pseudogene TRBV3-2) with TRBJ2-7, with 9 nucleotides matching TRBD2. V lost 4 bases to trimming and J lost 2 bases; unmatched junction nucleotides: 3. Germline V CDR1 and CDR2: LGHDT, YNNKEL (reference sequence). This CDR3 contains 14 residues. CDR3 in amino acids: CASSLGGGAYEQYF. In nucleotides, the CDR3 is TGTGCCAGCAGCCTTGGCGGGGGGGCCTACGAGCAGTACTTC.

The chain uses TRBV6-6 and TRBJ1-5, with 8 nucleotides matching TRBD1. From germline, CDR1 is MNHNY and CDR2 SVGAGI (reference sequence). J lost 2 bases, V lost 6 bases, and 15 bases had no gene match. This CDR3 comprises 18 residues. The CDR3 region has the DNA TGTGCCAGCAGCCGAGGACAGGGATGGGCCCTCGGCAATCAGCCCCAGCATTTT. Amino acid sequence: CASSRGQGWALGNQPQHF.

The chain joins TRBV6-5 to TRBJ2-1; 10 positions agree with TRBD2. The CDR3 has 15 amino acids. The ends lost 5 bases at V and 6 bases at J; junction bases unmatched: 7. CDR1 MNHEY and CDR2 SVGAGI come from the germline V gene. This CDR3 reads CASSTSSGGTNEQFF. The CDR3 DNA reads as TGTGCCAGCAGTACCTCTAGCGGGGGTACCAATGAGCAGTTCTTC.

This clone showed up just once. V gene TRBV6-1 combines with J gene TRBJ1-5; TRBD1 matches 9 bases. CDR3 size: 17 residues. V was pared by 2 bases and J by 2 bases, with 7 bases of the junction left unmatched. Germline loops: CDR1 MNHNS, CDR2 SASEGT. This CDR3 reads CASSESQGALGNQPQHF. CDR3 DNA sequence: TGTGCCAGCAGTGAATCACAGGGGGCCCTTGGCAATCAGCCCCAGCATTTT.

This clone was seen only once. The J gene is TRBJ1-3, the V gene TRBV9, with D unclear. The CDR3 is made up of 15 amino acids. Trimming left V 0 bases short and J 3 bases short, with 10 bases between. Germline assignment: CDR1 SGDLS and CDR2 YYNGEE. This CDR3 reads CASSVGPKGGNTIYF. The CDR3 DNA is TGTGCCAGCAGCGTAGGCCCCAAGGGTGGAAACACCATATATTTT. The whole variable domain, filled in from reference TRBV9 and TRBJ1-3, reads DSGVTQTPKHLITATGQRVTLRCSPRSGDLSVYWYQQSLDQGLQFLIQYYNGEERAKGNILERFSAQQFPDLHSELNLSSLELGDSALYFCASSVGPKGGNTIYFGEGSWLTVV.

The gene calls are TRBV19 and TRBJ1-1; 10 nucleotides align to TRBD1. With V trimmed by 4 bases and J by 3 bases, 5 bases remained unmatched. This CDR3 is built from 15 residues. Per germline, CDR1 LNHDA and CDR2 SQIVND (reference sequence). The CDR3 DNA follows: TGTGCCAGTAGTAAGTTAGGACAGGGGGACACTGAAGCTTTCTTT. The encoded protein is CASSKLGQGDTEAFF.

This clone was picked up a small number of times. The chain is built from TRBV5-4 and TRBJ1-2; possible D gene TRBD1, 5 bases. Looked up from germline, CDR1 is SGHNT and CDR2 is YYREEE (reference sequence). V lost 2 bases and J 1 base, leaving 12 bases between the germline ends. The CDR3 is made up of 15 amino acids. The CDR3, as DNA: TGTGCCAGCAGCTTACTCGACAGCATTAACTATGGCTACACCTTC. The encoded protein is CASSLLDSINYGYTF.

CDR3 residues: CASSDFRTAQYNEQFF. The DNA for the CDR3 is TGTGCCAGCAGTGATTTTAGGACAGCACAGTACAATGAGCAGTTCTTC. The V gene is TRBV2, the J gene TRBJ2-1; maybe TRBD1 (6 bases). Germline-derived CDR1 and CDR2 are SNHLY and FYNNEI. Trimming removed 3 bases at V and 4 bases at J, with 16 bases between. This CDR3 has 16 residues.

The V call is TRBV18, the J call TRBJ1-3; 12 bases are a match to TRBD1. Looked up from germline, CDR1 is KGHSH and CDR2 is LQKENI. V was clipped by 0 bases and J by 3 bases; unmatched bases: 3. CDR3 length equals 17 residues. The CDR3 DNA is TGTGCCAGCTCACCACCGGGACAGGGGGCAGGTGGAAACACCATATATTTT. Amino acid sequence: CASSPPGQGAGGNTIYF.

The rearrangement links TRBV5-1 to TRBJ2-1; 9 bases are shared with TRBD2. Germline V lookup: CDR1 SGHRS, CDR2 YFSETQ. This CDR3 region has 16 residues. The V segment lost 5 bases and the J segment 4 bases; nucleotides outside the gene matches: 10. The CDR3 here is CASSFVTSGQYNEQFF. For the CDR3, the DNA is TGCGCCAGCAGTTTCGTGACTAGCGGACAATACAATGAGCAGTTCTTC.

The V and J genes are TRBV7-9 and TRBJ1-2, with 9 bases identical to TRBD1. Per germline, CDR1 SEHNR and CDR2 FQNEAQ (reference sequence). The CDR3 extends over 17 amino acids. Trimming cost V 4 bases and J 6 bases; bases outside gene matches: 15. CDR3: CASSSRDRERSGDGYTF. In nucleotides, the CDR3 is TGTGCCAGCAGCTCCCGGGACAGGGAAAGGAGTGGCGATGGCTACACCTTC.